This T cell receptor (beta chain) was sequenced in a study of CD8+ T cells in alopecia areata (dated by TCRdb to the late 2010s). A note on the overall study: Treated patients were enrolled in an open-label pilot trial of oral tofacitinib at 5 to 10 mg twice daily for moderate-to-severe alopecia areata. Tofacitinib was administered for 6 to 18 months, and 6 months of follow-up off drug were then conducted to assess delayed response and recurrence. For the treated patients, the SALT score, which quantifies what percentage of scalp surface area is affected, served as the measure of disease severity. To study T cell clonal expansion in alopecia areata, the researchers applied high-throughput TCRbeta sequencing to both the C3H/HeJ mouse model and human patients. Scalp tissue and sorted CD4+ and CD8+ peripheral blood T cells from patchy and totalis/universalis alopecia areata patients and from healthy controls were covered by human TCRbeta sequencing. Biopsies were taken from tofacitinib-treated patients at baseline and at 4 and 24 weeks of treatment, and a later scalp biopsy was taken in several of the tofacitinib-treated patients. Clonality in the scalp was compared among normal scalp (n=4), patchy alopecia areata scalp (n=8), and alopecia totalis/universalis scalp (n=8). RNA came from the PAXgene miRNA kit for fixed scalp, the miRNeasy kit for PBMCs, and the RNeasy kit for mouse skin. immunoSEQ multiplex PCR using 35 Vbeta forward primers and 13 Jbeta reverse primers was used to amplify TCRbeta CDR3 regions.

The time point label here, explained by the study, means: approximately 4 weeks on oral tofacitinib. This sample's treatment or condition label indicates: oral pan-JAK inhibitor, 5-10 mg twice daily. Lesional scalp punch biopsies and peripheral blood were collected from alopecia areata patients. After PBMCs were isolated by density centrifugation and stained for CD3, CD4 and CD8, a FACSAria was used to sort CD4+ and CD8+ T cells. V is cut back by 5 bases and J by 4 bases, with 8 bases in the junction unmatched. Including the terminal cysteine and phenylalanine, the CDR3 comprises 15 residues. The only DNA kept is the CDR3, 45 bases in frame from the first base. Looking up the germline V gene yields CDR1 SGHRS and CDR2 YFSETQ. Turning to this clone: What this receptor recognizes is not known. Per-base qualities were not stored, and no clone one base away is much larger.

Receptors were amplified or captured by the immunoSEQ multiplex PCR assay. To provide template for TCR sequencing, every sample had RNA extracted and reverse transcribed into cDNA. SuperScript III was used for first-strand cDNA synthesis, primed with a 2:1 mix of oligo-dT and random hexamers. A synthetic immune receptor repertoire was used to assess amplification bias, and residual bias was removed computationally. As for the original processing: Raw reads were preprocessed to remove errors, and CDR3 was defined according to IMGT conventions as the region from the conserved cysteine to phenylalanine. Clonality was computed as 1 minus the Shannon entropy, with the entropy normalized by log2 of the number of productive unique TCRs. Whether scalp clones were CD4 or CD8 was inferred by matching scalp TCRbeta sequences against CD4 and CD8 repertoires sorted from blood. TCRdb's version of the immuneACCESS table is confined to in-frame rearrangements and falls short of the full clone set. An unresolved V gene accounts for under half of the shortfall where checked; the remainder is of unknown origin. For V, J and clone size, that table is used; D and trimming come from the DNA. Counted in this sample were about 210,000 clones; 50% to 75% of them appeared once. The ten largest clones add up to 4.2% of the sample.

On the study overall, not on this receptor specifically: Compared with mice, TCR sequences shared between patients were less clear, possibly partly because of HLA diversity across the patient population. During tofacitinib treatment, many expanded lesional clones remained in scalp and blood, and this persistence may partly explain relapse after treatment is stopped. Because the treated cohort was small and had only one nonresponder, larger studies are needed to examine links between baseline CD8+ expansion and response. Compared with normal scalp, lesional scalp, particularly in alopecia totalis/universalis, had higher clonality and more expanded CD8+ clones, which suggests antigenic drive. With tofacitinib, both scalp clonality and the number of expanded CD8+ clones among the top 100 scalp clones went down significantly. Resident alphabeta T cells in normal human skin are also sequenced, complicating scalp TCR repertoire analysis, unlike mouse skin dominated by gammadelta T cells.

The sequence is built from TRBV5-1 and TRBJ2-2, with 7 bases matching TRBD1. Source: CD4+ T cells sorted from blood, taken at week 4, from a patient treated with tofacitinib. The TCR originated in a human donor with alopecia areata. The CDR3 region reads CASSQQGPSTGELFF. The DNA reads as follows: TGCGCCAGCAGTCAACAGGGGCCCAGCACCGGGGAGCTGTTTTTT. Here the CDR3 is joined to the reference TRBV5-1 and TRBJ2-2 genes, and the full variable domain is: KAGVTQTPRYLIKTRGQQVTLSCSPISGHRSVSWYQQTPGQGLQFLFEYFSETQRNKGNFPGRFSGRQFSNSRSEMNVSTLELGDSALYLCASSQQGPSTGELFFGEGSRLTVL.